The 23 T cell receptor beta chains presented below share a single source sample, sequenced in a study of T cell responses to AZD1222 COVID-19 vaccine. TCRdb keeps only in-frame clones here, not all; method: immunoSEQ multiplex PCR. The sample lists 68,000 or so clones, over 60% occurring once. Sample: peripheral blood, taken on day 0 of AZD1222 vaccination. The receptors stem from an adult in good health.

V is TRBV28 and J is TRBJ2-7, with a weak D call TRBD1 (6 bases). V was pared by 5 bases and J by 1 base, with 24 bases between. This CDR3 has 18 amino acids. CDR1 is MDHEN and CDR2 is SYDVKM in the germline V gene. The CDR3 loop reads CASSPLVFGGRGSYEQYF. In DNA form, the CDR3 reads TGTGCCAGCAGTCCCCTCGTGTTTGGGGGCAGGGGATCCTACGAGCAGTACTTC.

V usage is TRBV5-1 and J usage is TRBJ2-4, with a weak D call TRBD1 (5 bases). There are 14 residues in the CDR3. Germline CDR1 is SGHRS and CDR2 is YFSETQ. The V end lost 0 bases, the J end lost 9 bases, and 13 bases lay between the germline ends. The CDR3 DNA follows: TGCGCCAGCAGCTTGGCAGGGCTAGTCGGCATTCAGTACTTC. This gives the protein CASSLAGLVGIQYF.

The chain's CDR3 is CASSLDRGLGGYTF. CDR3 DNA sequence: TGTGCCAGCAGCTTAGACAGGGGATTGGGTGGCTACACCTTC. The genes are TRBV11-2 and TRBJ1-2; the D gene is possibly TRBD1 (6 bases). The CDR3 spans 14 residues. Germline V gene lookup returns CDR1 SGHAT and CDR2 FQNNGV. Trimming took 0 bases from V and 7 from J, leaving 12 bases between them. Drawing the rest from reference TRBV11-2 and TRBJ1-2, the complete variable domain is EAGVAQSPRYKIIEKRQSVAFWCNPISGHATLYWYQQILGQGPKLLIQFQNNGVVDDSQLPKDRFSAERLKGVDSTLKIQPAKLEDSAVYLCASSLDRGLGGYTFGSGTRLTVV.

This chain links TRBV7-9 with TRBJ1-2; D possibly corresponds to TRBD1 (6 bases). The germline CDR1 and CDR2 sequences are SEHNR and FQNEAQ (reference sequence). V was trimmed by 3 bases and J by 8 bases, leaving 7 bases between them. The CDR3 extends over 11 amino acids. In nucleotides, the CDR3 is TGTGCCAGCAGCTTCGGGGGCGGCTACACCTTC. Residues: CASSFGGGYTF. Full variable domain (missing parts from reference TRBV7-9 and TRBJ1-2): DTGVSQNPRHKITKRGQNVTFRCDPISEHNRLYWYRQTLGQGPEFLTYFQNEAQLEKSRLLSDRFSAERPKGSFSTLEIQRTEQGDSAMYLCASSFGGGYTFGSGTRLTVV.

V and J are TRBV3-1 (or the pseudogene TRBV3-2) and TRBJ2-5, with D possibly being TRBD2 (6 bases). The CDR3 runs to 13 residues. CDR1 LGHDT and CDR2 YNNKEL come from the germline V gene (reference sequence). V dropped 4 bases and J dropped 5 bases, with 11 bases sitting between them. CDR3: CASSPAGRETQYF. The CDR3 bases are TGTGCCAGCAGCCCCGCGGGGCGGGAGACCCAGTACTTC.

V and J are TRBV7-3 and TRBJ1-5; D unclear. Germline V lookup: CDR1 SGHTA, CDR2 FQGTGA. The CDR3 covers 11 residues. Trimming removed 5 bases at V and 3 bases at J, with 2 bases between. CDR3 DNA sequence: TGTGCCAGCAGCCTCAATCAGCCCCAGCATTTT. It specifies CASSLNQPQHF.

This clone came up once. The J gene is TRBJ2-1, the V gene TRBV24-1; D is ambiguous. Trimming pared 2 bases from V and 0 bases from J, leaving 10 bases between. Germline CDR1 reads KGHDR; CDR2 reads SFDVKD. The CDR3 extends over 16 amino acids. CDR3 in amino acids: CATSDSEVSSYNEQFF. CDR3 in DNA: TGTGCCACCAGTGATTCAGAGGTTAGCTCCTACAATGAGCAGTTCTTC.

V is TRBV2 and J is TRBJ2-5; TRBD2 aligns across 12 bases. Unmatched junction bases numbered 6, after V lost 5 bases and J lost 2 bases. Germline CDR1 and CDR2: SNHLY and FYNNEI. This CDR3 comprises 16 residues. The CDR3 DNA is TGTGCCAGCAGTCCGCTAGCGGGGGGGCGTCAAGAGACCCAGTACTTC. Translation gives CASSPLAGGRQETQYF. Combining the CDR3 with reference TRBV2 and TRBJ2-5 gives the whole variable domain EPEVTQTPSHQVTQMGQEVILRCVPISNHLYFYWYRQILGQKVEFLVSFYNNEISEKSEIFDDQFSVERPDGSNFTLKIRSTKLEDSAMYFCASSPLAGGRQETQYFGPGTRLLVL.

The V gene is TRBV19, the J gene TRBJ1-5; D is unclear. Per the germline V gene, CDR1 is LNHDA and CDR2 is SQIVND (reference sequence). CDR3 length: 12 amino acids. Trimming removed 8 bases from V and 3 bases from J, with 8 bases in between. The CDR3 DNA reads TGTGCCAGTGAGGCTGTCAATCAGCCCCAGCATTTT. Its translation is CASEAVNQPQHF.

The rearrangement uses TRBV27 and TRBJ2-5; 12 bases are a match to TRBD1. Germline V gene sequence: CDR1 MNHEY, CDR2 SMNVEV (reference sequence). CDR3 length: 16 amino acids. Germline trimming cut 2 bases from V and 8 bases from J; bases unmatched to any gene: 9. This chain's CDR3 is CASSLIGTGGPITQYF. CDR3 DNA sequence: TGTGCCAGCAGTTTAATAGGGACAGGGGGCCCTATAACCCAGTACTTC.

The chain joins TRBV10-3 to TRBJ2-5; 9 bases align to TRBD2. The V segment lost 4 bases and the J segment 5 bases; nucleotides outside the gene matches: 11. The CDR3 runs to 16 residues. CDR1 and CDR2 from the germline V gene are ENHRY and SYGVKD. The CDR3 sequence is CAISGIAGGGEETQYF. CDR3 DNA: TGTGCCATCAGTGGAATCGCGGGAGGGGGCGAGGAGACCCAGTACTTC.

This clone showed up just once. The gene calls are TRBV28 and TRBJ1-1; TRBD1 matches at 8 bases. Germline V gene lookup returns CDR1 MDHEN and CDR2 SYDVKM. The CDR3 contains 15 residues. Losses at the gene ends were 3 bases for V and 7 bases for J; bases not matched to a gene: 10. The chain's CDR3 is CASSFPGQGRNEAFF. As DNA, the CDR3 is TGTGCCAGCAGTTTCCCCGGACAGGGCCGAAATGAAGCTTTCTTT.

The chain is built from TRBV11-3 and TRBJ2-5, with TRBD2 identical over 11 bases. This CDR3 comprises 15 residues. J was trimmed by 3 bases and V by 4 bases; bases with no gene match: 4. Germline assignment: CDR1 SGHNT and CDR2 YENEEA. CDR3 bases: TGTGCCAGCAGCTCGGGACTAGCGGAAAAAGAGACCCAGTACTTC. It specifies CASSSGLAEKETQYF.

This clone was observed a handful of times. The CDR3 coding sequence is TGTGCCAGTAGTATTACAGGGAAAGAGACCCAGTACTTC. Amino acids: CASSITGKETQYF. V is TRBV19 and J is TRBJ2-5, with D possibly matching TRBD1 (6 bases). The CDR3 contains 13 residues. V lost 3 bases, J lost 3 bases, and 8 bases lay in between. The germline gives CDR1 LNHDA, CDR2 SQIVND (reference sequence).

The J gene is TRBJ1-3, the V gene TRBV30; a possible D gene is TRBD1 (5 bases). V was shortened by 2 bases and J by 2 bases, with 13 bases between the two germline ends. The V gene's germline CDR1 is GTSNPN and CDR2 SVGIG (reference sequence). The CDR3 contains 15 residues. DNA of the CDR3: TGTGCCTGGAGTCCTACCTCCAGGGCTGGAAACACCATATATTTT. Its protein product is CAWSPTSRAGNTIYF.

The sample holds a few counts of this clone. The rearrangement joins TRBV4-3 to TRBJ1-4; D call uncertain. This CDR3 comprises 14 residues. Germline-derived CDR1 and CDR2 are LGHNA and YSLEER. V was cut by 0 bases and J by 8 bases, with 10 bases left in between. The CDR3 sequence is CASSQERSGEKLFF. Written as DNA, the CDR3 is TGCGCCAGCAGCCAAGAAAGATCGGGGGAAAAACTGTTTTTT.

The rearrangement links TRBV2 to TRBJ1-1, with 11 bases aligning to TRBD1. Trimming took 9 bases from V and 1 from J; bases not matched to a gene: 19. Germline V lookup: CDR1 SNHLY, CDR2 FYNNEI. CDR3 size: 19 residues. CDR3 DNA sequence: TGTGCCAGTGTGAAGGACAGGGGGCATCTTGGATGGGAGAACACTGAAGCTTTCTTT. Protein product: CASVKDRGHLGWENTEAFF.

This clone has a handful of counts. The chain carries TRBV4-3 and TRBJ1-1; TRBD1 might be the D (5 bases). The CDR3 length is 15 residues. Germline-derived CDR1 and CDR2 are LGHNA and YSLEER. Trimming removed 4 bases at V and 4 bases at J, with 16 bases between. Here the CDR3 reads CASSPVGEGSTEAFF. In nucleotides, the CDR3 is TGCGCCAGCAGCCCTGTTGGAGAGGGGTCCACTGAAGCTTTCTTT.

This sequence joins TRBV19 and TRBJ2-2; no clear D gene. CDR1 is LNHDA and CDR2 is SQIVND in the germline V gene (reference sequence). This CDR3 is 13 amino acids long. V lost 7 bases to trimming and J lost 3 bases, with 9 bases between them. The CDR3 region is CASKWSDTGELFF. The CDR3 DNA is TGTGCCAGTAAGTGGTCAGACACCGGGGAGCTGTTTTTT.

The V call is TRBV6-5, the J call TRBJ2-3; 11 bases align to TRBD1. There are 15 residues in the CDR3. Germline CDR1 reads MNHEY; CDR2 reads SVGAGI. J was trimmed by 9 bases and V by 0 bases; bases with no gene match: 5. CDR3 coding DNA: TGTGCCAGCAGTTACTCCGGGACAGGGGGAGGGACGCAGTATTTT. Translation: CASSYSGTGGGTQYF.

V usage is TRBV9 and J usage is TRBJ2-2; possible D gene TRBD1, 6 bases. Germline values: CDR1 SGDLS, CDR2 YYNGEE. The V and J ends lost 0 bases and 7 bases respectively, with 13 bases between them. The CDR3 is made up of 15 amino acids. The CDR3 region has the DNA TGTGCCAGCAGCGTAGGAGACCAGGGGTTCGGGGAGCTGTTTTTT. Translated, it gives CASSVGDQGFGELFF.

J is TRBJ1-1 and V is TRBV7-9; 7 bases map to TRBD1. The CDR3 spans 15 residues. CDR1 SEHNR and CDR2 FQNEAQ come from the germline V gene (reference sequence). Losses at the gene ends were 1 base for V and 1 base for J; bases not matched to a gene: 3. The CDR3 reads CASSLGGGANTEAFF. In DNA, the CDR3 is TGTGCCAGCAGCTTAGGAGGGGGCGCGAACACTGAAGCTTTCTTT. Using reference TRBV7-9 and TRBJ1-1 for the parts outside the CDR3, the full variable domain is DTGVSQNPRHKITKRGQNVTFRCDPISEHNRLYWYRQTLGQGPEFLTYFQNEAQLEKSRLLSDRFSAERPKGSFSTLEIQRTEQGDSAMYLCASSLGGGANTEAFFGQGTRLTVV.

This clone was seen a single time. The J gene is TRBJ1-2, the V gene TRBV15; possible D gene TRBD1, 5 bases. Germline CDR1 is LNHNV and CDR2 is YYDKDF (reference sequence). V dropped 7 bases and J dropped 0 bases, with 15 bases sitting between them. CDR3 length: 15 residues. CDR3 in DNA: TGTGCCACCACCCCGGAGAAGGGGCCTAACTATGGCTACACCTTC. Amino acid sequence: CATTPEKGPNYGYTF.